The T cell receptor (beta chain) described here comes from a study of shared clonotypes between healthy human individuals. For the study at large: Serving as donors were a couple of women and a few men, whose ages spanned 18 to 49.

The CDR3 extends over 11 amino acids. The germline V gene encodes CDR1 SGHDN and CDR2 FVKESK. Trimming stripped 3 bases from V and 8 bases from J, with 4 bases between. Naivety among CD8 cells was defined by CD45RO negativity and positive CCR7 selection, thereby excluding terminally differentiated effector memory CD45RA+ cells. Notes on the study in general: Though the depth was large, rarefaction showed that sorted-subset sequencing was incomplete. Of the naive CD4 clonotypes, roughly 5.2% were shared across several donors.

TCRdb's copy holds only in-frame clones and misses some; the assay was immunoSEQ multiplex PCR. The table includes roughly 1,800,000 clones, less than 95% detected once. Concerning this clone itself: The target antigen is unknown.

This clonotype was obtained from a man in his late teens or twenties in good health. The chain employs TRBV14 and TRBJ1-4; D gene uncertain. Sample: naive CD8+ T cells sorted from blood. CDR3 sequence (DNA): TGTGCCAGCAGCCATACGGAAAAACTGTTTTTT. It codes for CASSHTEKLFF.